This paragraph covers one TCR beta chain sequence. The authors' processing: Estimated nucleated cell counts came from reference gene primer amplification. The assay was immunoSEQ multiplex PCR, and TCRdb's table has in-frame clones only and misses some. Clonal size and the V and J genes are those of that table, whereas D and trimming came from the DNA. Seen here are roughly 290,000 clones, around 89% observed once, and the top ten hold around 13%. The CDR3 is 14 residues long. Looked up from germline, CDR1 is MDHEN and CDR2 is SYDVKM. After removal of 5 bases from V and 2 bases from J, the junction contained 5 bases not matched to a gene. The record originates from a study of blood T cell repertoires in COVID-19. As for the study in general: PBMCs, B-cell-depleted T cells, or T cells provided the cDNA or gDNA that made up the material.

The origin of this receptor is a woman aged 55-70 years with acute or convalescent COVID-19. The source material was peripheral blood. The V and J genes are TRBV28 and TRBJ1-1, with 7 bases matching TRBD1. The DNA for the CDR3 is TGTGCCAGCAGTACAGGGGTTTTCAACACTGAAGCTTTCTTT. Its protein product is CASSTGVFNTEAFF.